This T cell receptor beta chain appears in the sequencing data of a study of shared clonotypes between healthy human individuals. Donors included only healthy HIV-negative adults lacking recent acute infections or vaccinations. Sequencing used immunoSEQ multiplex PCR; TCRdb keeps in-frame clones, though not all of them. Of 1,500,000 or so clones listed, more than 95% are singletons. Regarding this clone: Other DNA sequences in this specimen translate into the identical CDR3.

The CDR3 contains 14 residues. V dropped 1 base and J dropped 1 base, with 7 bases sitting between them. Germline V gene lookup returns CDR1 SGHVS and CDR2 FQNEAQ. The source is a young man in good health. The chain joins TRBV7-8 to TRBJ1-1; D unclear. Sequencing input: naive CD4+ T cells sorted from blood. Sample subset: CD45RA+ positively selected. The CDR3 sequence is CASSLVAGNTEAFF. The CDR3 region has the DNA TGTGCCAGCAGCTTAGTAGCGGGGAACACTGAAGCTTTCTTT.